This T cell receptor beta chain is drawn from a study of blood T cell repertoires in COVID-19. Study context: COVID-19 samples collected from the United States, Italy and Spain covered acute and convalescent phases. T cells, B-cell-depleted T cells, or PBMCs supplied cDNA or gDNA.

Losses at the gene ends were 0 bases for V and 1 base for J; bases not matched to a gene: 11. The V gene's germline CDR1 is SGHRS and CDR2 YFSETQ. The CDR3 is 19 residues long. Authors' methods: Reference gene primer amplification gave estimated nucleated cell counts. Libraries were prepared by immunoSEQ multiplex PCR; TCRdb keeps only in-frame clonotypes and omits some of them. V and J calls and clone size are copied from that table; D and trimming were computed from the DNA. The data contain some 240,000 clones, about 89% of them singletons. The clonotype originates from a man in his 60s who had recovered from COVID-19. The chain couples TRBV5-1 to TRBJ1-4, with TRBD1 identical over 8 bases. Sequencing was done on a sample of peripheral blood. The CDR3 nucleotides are TGCGCCAGCAGCTTGGCGGGACGGCAGGGGGCCGGAACTAATGAAAAACTGTTTTTT. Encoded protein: CASSLAGRQGAGTNEKLFF.